Following are 24 T cell receptor beta chains from one sample sequenced in a study of pediatric ulcerative colitis. Some clones are missing from TCRdb's copy, which holds only in-frame ones; the method was immunoSEQ multiplex PCR. Found here are more than 40,000 clones, around 79% of them singletons; the top ten hold 3% to 4.5%. Rectal tissue came from one to two pinch biopsies taken at colonoscopy. The sequencing input was gut tissue. The receptors derive from a girl aged 10 to 17 with moderate ulcerative colitis.

This clone occurred a few times. The CDR3 sequence: CASRPSAGSEEKLFF. The CDR3 nucleotides read TGTGCCAGCAGACCTTCGGCAGGGTCGGAAGAAAAACTGTTTTTT. The chain is built from TRBV27 and TRBJ1-4; possible D gene TRBD1, 5 bases. CDR1 is MNHEY and CDR2 is SMNVEV in the germline V gene (reference sequence). V was pared by 6 bases and J by 8 bases, with 19 bases between. This CDR3 region has 15 residues.

The chain couples TRBV9 to TRBJ2-7; D not resolved. V lost 4 bases and J lost 3, with 20 bases in between. From germline, CDR1 is SGDLS and CDR2 YYNGEE. The CDR3 is 16 residues long. CDR3 sequence reads: CASSRTGGAQIYEQYF. CDR3 sequence (DNA): TGTGCCAGCAGCCGAACCGGCGGAGCCCAAATCTACGAGCAGTACTTC.

This chain's CDR3 is CASSYSRGARTEAFF. The CDR3 nucleotides read TGTGCCAGCAGTTACTCTAGGGGGGCGCGAACTGAAGCTTTCTTT. The chain uses TRBV6-6 and TRBJ1-1; D is perhaps TRBD1 (6 bases). This CDR3 spans 15 amino acids. V was clipped by 0 bases and J by 5 bases, with 13 bases between them. CDR1 and CDR2 (germline): MNHNY, SVGAGI (reference sequence).

The chain links TRBV4-1 to TRBJ1-2; D unresolved. V was pared by 0 bases and J by 3 bases, with 5 bases between. Looked up from germline, CDR1 is MGHRA and CDR2 is YSYEKL. The CDR3 spans 13 residues. The CDR3 protein is CASSQDRHYGYTF. CDR3 sequence (DNA): TGCGCCAGCAGCCAAGATAGACACTATGGCTACACCTTC.

This clone was counted once. The junction differs from germline at one of its ends, possibly a read error. The V call is TRBV28, the J call TRBJ1-1; D unclear. Germline CDR1 and CDR2: MDHEN and SYDVKM. CDR3 length equals 14 residues. CDR3 protein: CASNLGRKNTEAFF. The CDR3 DNA follows: TGTGCCAGCAATTTAGGACGGAAGAACACTGAAGCTTTCTTT.

The chain links TRBV7-6 to TRBJ2-5; no reliable D call. CDR3 length: 12 residues. V dropped 5 bases and J dropped 3 bases, with 7 bases sitting between them. The germline V gene encodes CDR1 SGHVS and CDR2 FNYEAQ. CDR3 loop: CASSQVEETQYF. The CDR3 DNA is TGTGCCAGCAGCCAGGTGGAAGAGACCCAGTACTTC.

The V call is TRBV21-1, the J call TRBJ2-5; the D segment call TRBD2 is taken from the table without a DNA check. TRBV21-1 is an annotated pseudogene. The CDR3 is made up of 17 amino acids. The CDR3 spells CASSKWLVTSAQETQYF. For the CDR3, the DNA is TGTGCCAGCAGCAAATGGCTCGTTACTAGTGCACAAGAGACCCAGTACTTC.

The J gene is TRBJ1-4, the V gene TRBV28; maybe TRBD1 (6 bases). Germline assignment: CDR1 MDHEN and CDR2 SYDVKM. This CDR3 comprises 13 residues. With 8 bases removed from V and 8 bases from J, the gap between germline ends came to 15 bases. The CDR3 region has the DNA TGTGCCAGCCCAGGGGCCACGGGGGAAAAACTGTTTTTT. Translated: CASPGATGEKLFF.

The rearrangement joins TRBV6-1 to TRBJ2-7; 11 bases match TRBD2. Germline CDR1 reads MNHNS; CDR2 reads SASEGT. After removal of 7 bases from V and 2 bases from J, the junction contained 4 bases not matched to a gene. This CDR3 is built from 14 residues. The CDR3 DNA reads as TGTGCCAGCATCTTAGCGGGAGGGCCCTACGAGCAGTACTTC. Translating it yields CASILAGGPYEQYF.

This sequence joins TRBV6-6 and TRBJ1-6, with no clear D. The V end was cut by 5 bases, the J end by 6 bases, with 11 bases between. Germline loops: CDR1 MNHNY, CDR2 SVGAGI (reference sequence). The CDR3 is 14 amino acids. Written as DNA, the CDR3 is TGTGCCAGCAGTCAACAGTGGACTAATTCACCCCTCCACTTT. Amino acids: CASSQQWTNSPLHF.

The chain carries TRBV5-1 and TRBJ1-4; 8 nucleotides line up with TRBD1. V shed 4 bases, J shed 4 bases, and the junction held 6 bases outside the gene matches. The germline gives CDR1 SGHRS, CDR2 YFSETQ. The CDR3 spans 15 residues. The DNA for the CDR3 is TGCGCCAGCAGCCGGGACAGGTTGATTAATGAAAAACTGTTTTTT. Amino acid sequence: CASSRDRLINEKLFF. The variable domain in full, with the rest retrieved from reference TRBV5-1 and TRBJ1-4, is KAGVTQTPRYLIKTRGQQVTLSCSPISGHRSVSWYQQTPGQGLQFLFEYFSETQRNKGNFPGRFSGRQFSNSRSEMNVSTLELGDSALYLCASSRDRLINEKLFFGSGTQLSVL.

This clone appeared a few times. The V call is TRBV6-5, the J call TRBJ1-5, with a weak D call TRBD1 (6 bases). Trimming removed 0 bases at V and 6 bases at J, with 12 bases between. Per the germline V gene, CDR1 is MNHEY and CDR2 is SVGAGI. The CDR3 sequence is 15 residues long. The chain's CDR3 is CASSYSIAGVQPQHF. The DNA for the CDR3 is TGTGCCAGCAGTTACTCGATAGCAGGGGTTCAGCCCCAGCATTTT.

V and J are TRBV30 and TRBJ1-3; no clear D gene. CDR1 and CDR2 from the germline V gene are GTSNPN and SVGIG (reference sequence). Between the trimmed V and J ends, which lost 4 bases and 0 bases, there was a span of 13 bases. This CDR3 contains 15 residues. The CDR3 DNA sequence: TGTGCCTGGACCTCTGGGATGATCTCTGGAAACACCATATATTTT. This gives the protein CAWTSGMISGNTIYF.

The genes are TRBV7-2 and TRBJ1-2; 9 bases match TRBD1. This CDR3 is built from 15 residues. CDR1 and CDR2 (germline): SGHTA, FQGNSA. The V segment lost 5 bases and the J segment 9 bases; nucleotides outside the gene matches: 13. The CDR3 sequence is CASSLPPGQGLSYTF. The CDR3 DNA reads as TGTGCCAGCAGCCTCCCCCCGGGACAGGGATTGAGCTACACCTTC.

CDR3 protein: CASSFSADGNTIYF. CDR3 coding DNA: TGTGCCAGCAGCTTTTCGGCAGACGGAAACACCATATATTTT. The rearrangement links TRBV5-5 to TRBJ1-3; D unclear. The V and J ends lost 2 bases and 4 bases respectively, with 10 bases between them. The CDR3 runs 14 residues. Germline loops: CDR1 SGHKS, CDR2 YYEKEE (reference sequence).

The J gene is TRBJ1-2, the V gene TRBV7-9, with a tentative D call TRBD1 (5 bases). This CDR3 region has 13 residues. Trimming stripped 0 bases from V and 8 bases from J, with 10 bases between. Germline lookup yields CDR1 SEHNR and CDR2 FQNEAQ (reference sequence). The CDR3 loop reads CASSLAGRTGYTF. DNA for the CDR3: TGTGCCAGCAGCTTAGCGGGGCGAACAGGCTACACCTTC.

The chain combines TRBV11-2 with TRBJ1-1; unclear D gene. The CDR3 consists of 10 residues. CDR1 is SGHAT and CDR2 is FQNNGV in the germline V gene. V lost 5 bases and J lost 11, with 9 bases in between. CDR3 sequence: CASSHRRAFF. The CDR3 bases are TGTGCCAGCAGCCACCGGCGGGCTTTCTTT.

The chain carries TRBV28 and TRBJ2-5; 7 nucleotides match TRBD2. Trimming at V came to 1 base and at J to 10 bases, leaving 21 bases not matched to a gene. There are 18 residues in the CDR3. Germline V gene lookup returns CDR1 MDHEN and CDR2 SYDVKM. The CDR3 reads CASSLLGVGLAVREGQYF. CDR3 nucleotide sequence: TGTGCCAGCAGTTTATTAGGGGTCGGCCTAGCGGTCCGGGAAGGCCAGTACTTC.

This CDR3 is CASSKHGYEQYF. Written as DNA, the CDR3 is TGTGCCAGCAGTAAGCACGGCTACGAGCAGTACTTC. The rearrangement uses TRBV6-6 and TRBJ2-7; no clear D. Germline assignment: CDR1 MNHNY and CDR2 SVGAGI (reference sequence). There are 12 residues in the CDR3. Between the trimmed V and J ends, which lost 5 bases and 3 bases, there was a span of 8 bases.

This clone was seen more than once but under ten times. V gene TRBV5-1 combines with J gene TRBJ2-3; 9 bases are shared with TRBD1. CDR3 size: 15 residues. Germline CDR1 reads SGHRS; CDR2 reads YFSETQ. V dropped 4 bases and J dropped 3; count of bases not matched to a gene: 6. This chain's CDR3 is CASSRTGVGTDTQYF. The CDR3 nucleotides read TGCGCCAGCAGCCGGACAGGGGTCGGGACAGATACGCAGTATTTT. Full variable domain (remainder filled in from reference TRBV5-1 and TRBJ2-3): KAGVTQTPRYLIKTRGQQVTLSCSPISGHRSVSWYQQTPGQGLQFLFEYFSETQRNKGNFPGRFSGRQFSNSRSEMNVSTLELGDSALYLCASSRTGVGTDTQYFGPGTRLTVL.

V is TRBV2 and J is TRBJ1-1; D unresolved. The V end was cut by 8 bases, the J end by 0 bases, with 16 bases between. The CDR3 has 15 amino acids. The germline V gene has CDR1 SNHLY and CDR2 FYNNEI. The CDR3 protein is CASSADLVMNTEAFF. As DNA, the CDR3 is TGTGCCAGCTCCGCGGATCTGGTTATGAACACTGAAGCTTTCTTT. The variable domain in full, with the rest retrieved from reference TRBV2 and TRBJ1-1, is EPEVTQTPSHQVTQMGQEVILRCVPISNHLYFYWYRQILGQKVEFLVSFYNNEISEKSEIFDDQFSVERPDGSNFTLKIRSTKLEDSAMYFCASSADLVMNTEAFFGQGTRLTVV.

The chain employs TRBV18 and TRBJ2-1, with a possible D match to TRBD1 (5 bases). The length of the CDR3 is 15 residues. Germline V gene data show CDR1 as KGHSH and CDR2 as LQKENI. Trimming removed 1 base from V and 0 bases from J, with 7 bases in between. CDR3 sequence: CASSPLGDSYNEQFF. The DNA of the CDR3 is TGTGCCAGCTCACCACTAGGGGACTCCTACAATGAGCAGTTCTTC.

The chain uses TRBV6-5 and TRBJ1-1; 8 nucleotides line up with TRBD1. CDR1 and CDR2 (germline): MNHEY, SVGAGI. The CDR3 is 13 amino acids. With V trimmed by 5 bases and J by 6 bases, 5 bases remained unmatched. The DNA of the CDR3 is TGTGCCAGCAGTCTGGACAGGGCCGCTGAAGCTTTCTTT. Amino acid sequence: CASSLDRAAEAFF.

The table lists this clone with a count of one. J is TRBJ2-1 and V is TRBV4-1, with a possible D match to TRBD2 (5 bases). Per the germline V gene, CDR1 is MGHRA and CDR2 is YSYEKL. This CDR3 has 14 amino acids. V was cut by 5 bases and J by 7 bases, with 15 bases left in between. The CDR3 loop reads CASSRPTSLNEQFF. CDR3 DNA: TGCGCCAGCAGCAGACCCACTAGTTTGAATGAGCAGTTCTTC.